This TCR beta chain was documented in a study of cytomegalovirus exposure and HLA in healthy donors. Turning to the study itself: Unique TCRs from HLA-typed donors, 75 million to 100 million of them, were held in an early data release.

Germline CDR1 and CDR2: SQVTM and ANQGSEA. With 6 bases clipped from V and 0 bases from J, the junction kept 5 bases outside the gene matches. The CDR3 contains 14 residues. In this sample, this clone turned up once. Its cognate antigen is unknown. Study-wide findings and caveats: Reports state that TCR beta sequences accurately predicted most subjects' HLA-A and HLA-B alleles. Later, an analysis showed that TCR beta chains associated with HLA were more clonally expanded than others that were equally common.

Healthy bone marrow donors supplied every sample. PCR was performed using 60 Vbeta and 13 Jbeta primers. The protocol was immunoSEQ multiplex PCR, while the TCRdb copy is restricted to in-frame clones and leaves out a portion. The data hold about 87,000 clones, with roughly 70% observed a single time. The clonotype comes from a man aged 30 to 45 in good health and CMV-seropositive. The chain recombines TRBV29-1 with TRBJ2-3; 8 bases line up with TRBD1. Input material: PBMCs. CDR3 sequence (DNA): TGCAGCGTCATCAGGGGGCTAAGCACAGATACGCAGTATTTT. It translates to CSVIRGLSTDTQYF.